The clone carrying this T cell receptor (beta chain) has just a few counts. Cohort assignment relied on participant-reported clinical history. The sample belongs to a study of blood T cell repertoires in COVID-19. Produced via immunoSEQ multiplex PCR; TCRdb's table is partial and in-frame only. The data show 150,000 to 200,000 clones, 70% to 90% seen once. Sequencing input: PBMCs or T cells enriched from blood (not recorded which). The source of this sequence is a man aged 35 to 55 who had recovered from COVID-19.

CDR3 loop: CASSNTGFNEKLFF. Here the CDR3 DNA reads TGTGCCAGCAGCAATACGGGGTTTAATGAAAAACTGTTTTTT. The rearrangement links TRBV5-5 to TRBJ1-4, with D unclear. CDR1 is SGHKS, CDR2 YYEKEE, per germline (reference sequence). The length of the CDR3 is 14 residues. V lost 4 bases to trimming and J lost 4 bases, with 11 bases between them.